A single sample is the source of the 23 T cell receptor beta chains below, sequenced in a study of T-cell reconstitution after alpha-beta-depleted transplantation in children. A library of TCRbeta sequences, prepared with unique molecular identifiers, was generated. Using its own MiXCR run on the PCR reads, TCRdb lists one record per CDR3 protein. The table includes 400,000 to 500,000 distinct CDR3 sequences, 9.5% to 13% detected once. Sequencing used PBMCs from the stem cell graft donor, obtained from the stem cell graft. The receptors here all came from a human donor who donated a stem cell graft to a child with acute myeloid leukemia.

The V and J genes are TRBV11-2 and TRBJ2-2, with 10 bases lining up with TRBD2. J gave up 7 bases and V 5 bases, and 10 bases lay outside the gene matches. This CDR3 region has 16 residues. The germline CDR1 and CDR2 sequences are SGHAT and FQNNGV. The CDR3 DNA reads TGTGCCAGCAGCCCGACAGCTAGCGGGAGAGGCGGGGAGCTGTTTTTT. It encodes CASSPTASGRGGELFF. Full variable domain (rest looked up from reference TRBV11-2 and TRBJ2-2): EAGVAQSPRYKIIEKRQSVAFWCNPISGHATLYWYQQILGQGPKLLIQFQNNGVVDDSQLPKDRFSAERLKGVDSTLKIQPAKLEDSAVYLCASSPTASGRGGELFFGEGSRLTVL.

This clonotype was picked up one time. V gene TRBV25-1 combines with J gene TRBJ1-6; 7 bases match TRBD1. CDR3 length: 19 amino acids. J was trimmed by 0 bases and V by 3 bases; bases with no gene match: 11. Germline CDR1 is MGHDK and CDR2 is SYGVNS. CDR3 nucleotide sequence: TGTGCCAGCAGTGACCGCGGACAGGTCACGAGCTCCTATAATTCACCCCTCCACTTT. This sequence encodes CASSDRGQVTSSYNSPLHF.

V and J are TRBV7-2 and TRBJ2-3, with 10 bases that match TRBD2. The germline V gene has CDR1 SGHTA and CDR2 FQGNSA. V gave up 5 bases and J gave up 1 base; unmatched junction bases: 6. The CDR3 extends over 16 amino acids. CDR3 in DNA: TGTGCCAGCAGCCTAACTAGCGGGGCGGGCACAGATACGCAGTATTTT. Translating it yields CASSLTSGAGTDTQYF.

There are many counts of this clonotype. This chain uses TRBV20-1 with TRBJ1-5; a weak D match, TRBD1 (5 bases). The CDR3 covers 13 residues. The germline V gene encodes CDR1 DFQATT and CDR2 SNEGSKA (reference sequence). The germline V and J ends were trimmed by 3 bases and 6 bases, with 12 bases remaining between them. The CDR3 loop reads CSASGGMVQPQHF. CDR3 in DNA: TGCAGTGCTAGCGGGGGTATGGTTCAGCCCCAGCATTTT.

This clonotype came up a few times. This sequence joins TRBV5-5 and TRBJ2-5; 12 nucleotides match TRBD2. CDR3 length equals 18 residues. The junction had 10 bases not matched to a gene; V was cut back by 3 bases and J by 1 base. The germline gives CDR1 SGHKS, CDR2 YYEKEE (reference sequence). The CDR3 spells CASSWKTGTSGFQETQYF. The DNA of the CDR3 is TGTGCCAGCAGCTGGAAGACTGGGACTAGCGGGTTCCAAGAGACCCAGTACTTC.

This clonotype was counted ten times or more. The chain carries TRBV7-9 and TRBJ1-1, with 7 bases aligning to TRBD1. The CDR3 loop spans 13 amino acids. The trim removed 4 bases at V and 8 bases at J, leaving 7 bases unmatched. The germline V gene has CDR1 SEHNR and CDR2 FQNEAQ (reference sequence). The CDR3 region has the DNA TGTGCCAGCAGCTCGACAGGGACGAGGGAAGCTTTCTTT. Its translation is CASSSTGTREAFF.

This clonotype was seen repeatedly, ten times or more. The chain uses TRBV29-1 and TRBJ2-1; 10 bases map to TRBD2. The germline V gene has CDR1 SQVTM and CDR2 ANQGSEA. V lost 2 bases, J lost 10 bases, and 5 bases stayed unmatched. The CDR3 totals 13 residues. The CDR3 protein is CSVESGRANEQFF. The CDR3 DNA reads as TGCAGCGTTGAAAGCGGGAGGGCCAACGAGCAGTTCTTC.

For this clonotype: Sequence at one end of the junction differs from germline and may be a read error. The rearrangement uses TRBV7-7 and TRBJ2-5, with a tentative D call TRBD2 (5 bases). Per the germline V gene, CDR1 is SSHAT and CDR2 is FNYEAQ (reference sequence). The CDR3 runs 14 residues. The CDR3 nucleotides are TGTGCTAGCAGCTTAGCGCTAACGTCAGAGACCCAGTACTTC. Its translation: CASSLALTSETQYF.

The sample holds a few counts of this clonotype. CDR3 region: CASRKLGQGTSPDTQYF. CDR3 coding DNA: TGTGCCAGCAGAAAATTGGGACAGGGGACCTCCCCAGATACGCAGTATTTT. The rearrangement uses TRBV12-3 or TRBV12-4 and TRBJ2-3, with 10 positions matching TRBD1. J was trimmed by 4 bases and V by 6 bases; bases with no gene match: 13. The CDR3 is made up of 17 amino acids.

V gene TRBV5-1 combines with J gene TRBJ2-5; 7 bases are shared with TRBD1. The CDR3 runs 15 residues. J was trimmed by 2 bases and V by 4 bases; bases with no gene match: 8. Germline lookup yields CDR1 SGHRS and CDR2 YFSETQ. The CDR3 here is CASSPPGQIQETQYF. Written as DNA, the CDR3 is TGCGCCAGCAGCCCCCCGGGACAGATTCAAGAGACCCAGTACTTC.

This clonotype has only a few counts. This chain links TRBV7-9 with TRBJ2-4; D might be TRBD1 or TRBD2, each matching 6 bases. The germline gives CDR1 SEHNR, CDR2 FQNEAQ (reference sequence). This CDR3 is built from 16 residues. Trimming shortened V by 2 bases and J by 6 bases, and 17 bases separated the two germline ends. CDR3: CASSLLQGTGGNIQYF. CDR3 nucleotide sequence: TGTGCCAGCAGCTTACTACAGGGTACCGGGGGAAACATTCAGTACTTC. Filled out from reference TRBV7-9 and TRBJ2-4, the complete variable domain reads DTGVSQNPRHKITKRGQNVTFRCDPISEHNRLYWYRQTLGQGPEFLTYFQNEAQLEKSRLLSDRFSAERPKGSFSTLEIQRTEQGDSAMYLCASSLLQGTGGNIQYFGAGTRLSVL.

This clonotype has ten or more counts. The chain recombines TRBV7-3 with TRBJ2-5; D uncertain. Germline lookup yields CDR1 SGHTA and CDR2 FQGTGA. The CDR3 consists of 14 residues. V shed 1 base and J shed 5 bases, with 11 bases lying between them. The DNA of the CDR3 is TGTGCCAGCAGCTTAATTCCGGGTTGGGAGACCCAGTACTTC. As protein: CASSLIPGWETQYF.

This clonotype was detected a few times. V usage is TRBV5-1 and J usage is TRBJ2-1, with 12 bases lining up with TRBD2. Trimming cost V 0 bases and J 3 bases; bases outside gene matches: 7. This CDR3 is 18 amino acids long. From germline, CDR1 is SGHRS and CDR2 YFSETQ. The CDR3: CASSLVPLAGGYYNEQFF. The CDR3 DNA reads as TGCGCCAGCAGCTTGGTCCCACTAGCGGGGGGTTACTACAATGAGCAGTTCTTC.

This sequence joins TRBV6-1 and TRBJ2-3; the D gene could be TRBD1 or TRBD2 (5 bases each). This CDR3 region has 14 residues. Germline V gene lookup returns CDR1 MNHNS and CDR2 SASEGT. V lost 7 bases and J 6 bases, leaving 17 bases between the germline ends. The chain's CDR3 is CASTLTRGSDTQYF. In DNA form, the CDR3 reads TGTGCCAGCACCCTGACCCGGGGCTCGGATACGCAGTATTTT.

This clonotype was counted ten times or more. The CDR3: CASSRTGGNTGELFF. The CDR3 coding sequence is TGTGCCAGCAGCCGGACGGGGGGAAACACCGGGGAGCTGTTTTTT. The chain carries TRBV14 and TRBJ2-2; 7 bases fit TRBD2. This CDR3 has 15 amino acids. The junction had 4 bases not matched to a gene; V was cut back by 4 bases and J by 2 bases. CDR1 and CDR2 from the germline V gene are SGHDN and FVKESK. Looking up the rest from reference TRBV14 and TRBJ2-2 gives the full variable domain: EAGVTQFPSHSVIEKGQTVTLRCDPISGHDNLYWYRRVMGKEIKFLLHFVKESKQDESGMPNNRFLAERTGGTYSTLKVQPAELEDSGVYFCASSRTGGNTGELFFGEGSRLTVL.

This clonotype was picked up many times. The CDR3 loop is CASSLESLPSTDTQYF. DNA of the CDR3: TGTGCCAGCAGCTTAGAATCCTTGCCGAGCACAGATACGCAGTATTTT. This rearrangement joins TRBV7-6 to TRBJ2-3; no firm D call. This CDR3 spans 16 amino acids. Trimming stripped 1 base from V and 0 bases from J, with 11 bases between. Germline V gene lookup returns CDR1 SGHVS and CDR2 FNYEAQ.

There are a few counts of this clonotype. Written as DNA, the CDR3 is TGCAGCGTTGTCGGCGGCGCCACCTACAATGAGCAGTTCTTC. Translation gives CSVVGGATYNEQFF. The chain links TRBV29-1 to TRBJ2-1; the D is unclear. The CDR3 is 14 amino acids. V was shortened by 4 bases and J by 2 bases, with 12 bases between the two germline ends. Germline values: CDR1 SQVTM, CDR2 ANQGSEA.

At least ten counts were recorded for this clonotype. The chain uses TRBV7-9 and TRBJ1-5; 7 bases are a match to TRBD1. CDR3 length equals 17 residues. V trimming: 5 bases; J trimming: 2 bases; junction bases outside the gene matches: 12. The germline V gene encodes CDR1 SEHNR and CDR2 FQNEAQ (reference sequence). This CDR3 reads CASSAGQVFPGNQPQHF. The CDR3 nucleotides read TGTGCCAGCAGCGCCGGACAGGTATTCCCTGGCAATCAGCCCCAGCATTTT.

The chain uses TRBV4-1 and TRBJ1-6, with no clear D. The CDR3 has 16 residues. V was shortened by 1 base and J by 5 bases, with 12 bases between the two germline ends. The germline V gene encodes CDR1 MGHRA and CDR2 YSYEKL. CDR3 sequence reads: CASSQVLAFDNSPLHF. CDR3 bases: TGCGCCAGCAGCCAAGTTCTCGCCTTTGATAATTCACCCCTCCACTTT.

This clonotype was seen at least ten times. This chain connects TRBV9 to TRBJ2-1; tentatively, D is TRBD1 (7 bases). Trimming cost V 4 bases and J 4 bases, with 15 bases left between them. Looked up from germline, CDR1 is SGDLS and CDR2 is YYNGEE. The length of the CDR3 is 15 residues. The CDR3 protein is CASSNTGAGYNEQFF. The CDR3 DNA follows: TGTGCCAGCAGCAACACAGGGGCGGGATACAATGAGCAGTTCTTC.

This clonotype was seen a few times. This chain connects TRBV10-3 to TRBJ1-1; 7 bases fit TRBD1. Trimming took 7 bases from V and 0 from J; bases not matched to a gene: 5. The CDR3 has 14 residues. Germline V gene data show CDR1 as ENHRY and CDR2 as SYGVKD. The CDR3 DNA reads as TGTGCCATCACCGAGACAGGGATGAACACTGAAGCTTTCTTT. Protein product: CAITETGMNTEAFF.

This clonotype was seen at least ten times. The rearrangement links TRBV6-2 or TRBV6-3 to TRBJ2-1; 11 nucleotides align to TRBD2. The CDR3 extends over 19 amino acids. The germline CDR1 and CDR2 sequences are MNHEY and SVGEGT. The V gene end was trimmed by 0 bases and the J gene end by 0 bases; junction bases not matched to a gene: 7. In nucleotides, the CDR3 is TGTGCCAGCAGTTACTCGGCTAGCGGGAGGCAGTTCTCCTACAATGAGCAGTTCTTC. Its translation is CASSYSASGRQFSYNEQFF.

This chain links TRBV5-1 with TRBJ2-2; no clear D gene. The germline gives CDR1 SGHRS, CDR2 YFSETQ. This CDR3 spans 18 amino acids. V gave up 4 bases and J gave up 0 bases, with 19 bases separating them. In DNA form, the CDR3 reads TGCGCCAGCAGCCCCGGACGGACCCAACCTACGAACACCGGGGAGCTGTTTTTT. This gives the protein CASSPGRTQPTNTGELFF.